This record concerns one T cell receptor beta chain sequence. The sample belongs to a study of blood T cell repertoires in COVID-19. Method: immunoSEQ multiplex PCR; TCRdb's copy keeps in-frame clones and lacks some. The sample holds about 160,000 clones; approximately 83% are singletons and the top ten take roughly 9%. The sequenced sample was peripheral blood. This TCR derives from a woman older than 75 with active or convalescent COVID-19.

CDR3 DNA: TGCAGCGTTGAAACTAGTACCTACGAGCAGTACTTC. It encodes CSVETSTYEQYF. The chain links TRBV29-1 to TRBJ2-7; perhaps TRBD2 as D (5 bases). The CDR3 covers 12 residues. V was shortened by 2 bases and J by 2 bases, with 7 bases between the two germline ends. Germline lookup yields CDR1 SQVTM and CDR2 ANQGSEA.